What follows are 14 T cell receptor beta chains derived from one specimen sequenced in a study of Graves' ophthalmopathy and Graves' hyperthyroidism. The authors amplified TCR beta CDR3 regions from RNA transcripts. RT-PCR with HTBI primers came first, then second-round multiplex PCR. TCRdb re-analysed the multiplex PCR reads in MiXCR, keeping a single row per CDR3 protein. Of 740,000 or so distinct CDR3 sequences in the sample, 40% were seen once. The sample comprised peripheral blood. These receptors all come from an adult man with Graves' ophthalmopathy.

The chain carries TRBV12-3 or TRBV12-4 and TRBJ1-1; 7 nucleotides match TRBD1. With 0 bases clipped from V and 0 bases from J, the junction kept 4 bases outside the gene matches. CDR3 length: 16 amino acids. The CDR3 spells CASSLAGQVMNTEAFF. CDR3 coding DNA: TGTGCCAGCAGTTTAGCAGGACAGGTCATGAACACTGAAGCTTTCTTT.

This clonotype has a count of ten or more. The J gene is TRBJ1-2, the V gene TRBV19, with 7 positions matching TRBD1. With V trimmed by 5 bases and J by 4 bases, 10 bases remained unmatched. CDR3 length: 15 amino acids. Germline lookup yields CDR1 LNHDA and CDR2 SQIVND (reference sequence). This CDR3 is CASSAGTAKSYGYTF. The DNA for the CDR3 is TGTGCCAGTAGTGCGGGGACAGCTAAGAGCTATGGCTACACCTTC.

This clonotype was counted at least ten times. V is TRBV2 and J is TRBJ1-2; no reliable D call. V was clipped by 6 bases and J by 2 bases, with 7 bases between them. The CDR3 totals 12 residues. CDR1 and CDR2 from the germline V gene are SNHLY and FYNNEI. CDR3 amino acids: CASRRANYGYTF. The DNA of the CDR3 is TGTGCCAGCAGGAGAGCAAACTATGGCTACACCTTC. The full variable domain, with the rest looked up from reference TRBV2 and TRBJ1-2, is EPEVTQTPSHQVTQMGQEVILRCVPISNHLYFYWYRQILGQKVEFLVSFYNNEISEKSEIFDDQFSVERPDGSNFTLKIRSTKLEDSAMYFCASRRANYGYTFGSGTRLTVV.

V is TRBV30 and J is TRBJ1-2; D remains ambiguous. This CDR3 region has 13 residues. Trimming stripped 4 bases from V and 0 bases from J, with 9 bases between. Germline CDR1 reads GTSNPN; CDR2 reads SVGIG (reference sequence). The CDR3 DNA follows: TGTGCCTGGAACGGCCTAGCTAACTATGGCTACACCTTC. It encodes CAWNGLANYGYTF.

The rearrangement links TRBV11-1 to TRBJ2-1, with D perhaps TRBD1 (5 bases). V lost 0 bases and J lost 8, with 8 bases in between. The V gene's germline CDR1 is SGHAT and CDR2 FQDESV (reference sequence). The CDR3 consists of 13 residues. DNA for the CDR3: TGTGCCAGCAGCTTAGCGGTCAGGGATGAGCAGTTCTTC. Translation gives CASSLAVRDEQFF. The full variable domain, its missing parts supplied by reference TRBV11-1 and TRBJ2-1, is EAEVAQSPRYKITEKSQAVAFWCDPISGHATLYWYRQILGQGPELLVQFQDESVVDDSQLPKDRFSAERLKGVDSTLKIQPAELGDSAMYLCASSLAVRDEQFFGPGTRLTVL.

The chain has TRBV7-3 and TRBJ2-7, with D possibly TRBD1 on 6 matching bases. Germline CDR1 reads SGHTA; CDR2 reads FQGTGA. With 4 bases removed from V and 2 bases from J, the gap between germline ends came to 21 bases. This CDR3 region has 17 residues. CDR3 DNA: TGTGCCAGCAGCTCATTTTGGACAGCGACTCGAACCTACGAGCAGTACTTC. It is translated as CASSSFWTATRTYEQYF.

This clonotype was counted at least ten times. The V call is TRBV10-3, the J call TRBJ2-5; D is ambiguous. The CDR3 is made up of 13 amino acids. V was shortened by 4 bases and J by 4 bases, with 10 bases between the two germline ends. Germline CDR1 is ENHRY and CDR2 is SYGVKD. The CDR3 DNA is TGTGCCATCAGTGGTCGCTCGGGAGAGACCCAGTACTTC. Translating it yields CAISGRSGETQYF.

This sequence joins TRBV19 and TRBJ1-1, with D maybe TRBD1 (5 bases). Germline-derived CDR1 and CDR2 are LNHDA and SQIVND (reference sequence). Trimming removed 0 bases at V and 6 bases at J, with 17 bases between. The CDR3 is 16 amino acids. Written as DNA, the CDR3 is TGTGCCAGTAGTATAGATCTTAAAGGCCTCAGGGCTGAAGCTTTCTTT. This sequence encodes CASSIDLKGLRAEAFF.

The V and J genes are TRBV13 and TRBJ2-2, with no clear D. The CDR3 length is 14 residues. Germline V CDR1 and CDR2: PRHDT, FYEKMQ (reference sequence). V was clipped by 0 bases and J by 8 bases, with 10 bases between them. CDR3 in amino acids: CASSLGNYLGELFF. For the CDR3, the DNA is TGTGCCAGCAGCTTAGGCAACTACCTAGGGGAGCTGTTTTTT.

The V and J genes are TRBV24-1 and TRBJ2-7; TRBD1 agrees at 9 bases. After removal of 11 bases from V and 0 bases from J, the junction contained 10 bases not matched to a gene. The CDR3 runs to 15 residues. Germline lookup yields CDR1 KGHDR and CDR2 SFDVKD. The CDR3 protein is CASNAPGQGSYEQYF. CDR3 nucleotides: TGTGCCAGCAACGCGCCGGGACAGGGCTCCTACGAGCAGTACTTC.

V usage is TRBV2 and J usage is TRBJ2-7; 11 nucleotides line up with TRBD2. CDR1 and CDR2 from the germline V gene are SNHLY and FYNNEI. Trimming at V came to 7 bases and at J to 5 bases, leaving 7 bases not matched to a gene. This CDR3 contains 14 residues. The DNA of the CDR3 is TGTGCCAGCAAGCCCACTAGCGGGAGAAACGAGCAGTACTTC. This sequence encodes CASKPTSGRNEQYF. The whole variable domain, filled in from reference TRBV2 and TRBJ2-7, reads EPEVTQTPSHQVTQMGQEVILRCVPISNHLYFYWYRQILGQKVEFLVSFYNNEISEKSEIFDDQFSVERPDGSNFTLKIRSTKLEDSAMYFCASKPTSGRNEQYFGPGTRLTVT.

This clonotype was seen more than once but under ten times. The V gene is TRBV20-1, the J gene TRBJ2-7, with D maybe TRBD1 (6 bases). CDR3 length: 17 residues. Trimming left V 0 bases short and J 0 bases short, with 18 bases between. The germline gives CDR1 DFQATT, CDR2 SNEGSKA (reference sequence). The CDR3 region is CSARDGLGALPSYEQYF. CDR3 DNA sequence: TGCAGTGCTAGAGACGGTCTGGGGGCACTCCCCTCCTACGAGCAGTACTTC.

Regarding this clonotype: One base away lies a much larger clone, so this may be a sequencing read error. This chain links TRBV11-2 with TRBJ1-5; no definite D call. The CDR3 totals 15 residues. The V gene's germline CDR1 is SGHAT and CDR2 FQNNGV. The CDR3 bases are TGTGCCAGCAGCTCCCAAGGTTCCCGCAATCAGCCCCAGCGTTTT. This sequence encodes CASSSQGSRNQPQRF.

This clonotype was seen ten or more times. V and J are TRBV25-1 and TRBJ1-2; tentative D call: TRBD1 (6 bases). From germline, CDR1 is MGHDK and CDR2 SYGVNS. The CDR3 has 15 residues. Trimming cost V 1 base and J 8 bases, with 17 bases left between them. The CDR3 sequence: CASSESIGGPRGYTF. The CDR3 DNA sequence: TGTGCCAGCAGTGAATCTATCGGGGGGCCGCGCGGCTACACCTTC.